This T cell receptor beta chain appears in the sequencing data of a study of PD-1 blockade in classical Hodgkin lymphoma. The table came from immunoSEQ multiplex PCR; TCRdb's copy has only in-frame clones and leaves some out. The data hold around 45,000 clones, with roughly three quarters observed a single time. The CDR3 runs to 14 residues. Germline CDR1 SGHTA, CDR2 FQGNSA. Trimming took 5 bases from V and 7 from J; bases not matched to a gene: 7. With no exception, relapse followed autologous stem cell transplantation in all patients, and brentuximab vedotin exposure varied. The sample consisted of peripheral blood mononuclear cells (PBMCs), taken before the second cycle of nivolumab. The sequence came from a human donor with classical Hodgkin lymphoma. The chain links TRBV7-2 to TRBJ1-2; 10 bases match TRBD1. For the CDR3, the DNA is TGTGCCAGCAGCACACGGGACAGGGGTGGTGGCTACACCTTC. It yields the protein CASSTRDRGGGYTF.